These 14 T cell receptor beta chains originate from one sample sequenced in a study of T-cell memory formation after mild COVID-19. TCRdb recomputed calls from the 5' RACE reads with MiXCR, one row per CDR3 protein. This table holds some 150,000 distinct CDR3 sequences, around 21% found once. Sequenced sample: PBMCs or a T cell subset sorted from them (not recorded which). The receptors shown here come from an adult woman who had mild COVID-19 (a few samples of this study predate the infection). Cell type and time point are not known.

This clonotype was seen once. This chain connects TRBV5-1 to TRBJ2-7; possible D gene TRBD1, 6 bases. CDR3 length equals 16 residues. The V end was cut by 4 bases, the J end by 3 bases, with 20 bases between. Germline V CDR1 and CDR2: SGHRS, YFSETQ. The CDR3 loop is CASSLKAGTRIYEQYF. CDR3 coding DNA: TGCGCCAGCAGCCTAAAAGCCGGGACACGGATCTACGAGCAGTACTTC.

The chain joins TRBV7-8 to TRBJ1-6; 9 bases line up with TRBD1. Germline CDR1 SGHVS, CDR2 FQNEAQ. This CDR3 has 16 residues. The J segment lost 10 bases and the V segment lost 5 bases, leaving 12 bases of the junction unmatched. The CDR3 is CASSTVLDRGGSPLHF. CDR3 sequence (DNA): TGTGCCAGCAGCACGGTTTTGGACAGGGGTGGATCACCCCTCCACTTT. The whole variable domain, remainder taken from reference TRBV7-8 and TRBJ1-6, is GAGVSQSPRYKVAKRGQDVALRCDPISGHVSLFWYQQALGQGPEFLTYFQNEAQLDKSGLPSDRFFAERPEGSVSTLKIQRTQQEDSAVYLCASSTVLDRGGSPLHFGNGTRLTVT.

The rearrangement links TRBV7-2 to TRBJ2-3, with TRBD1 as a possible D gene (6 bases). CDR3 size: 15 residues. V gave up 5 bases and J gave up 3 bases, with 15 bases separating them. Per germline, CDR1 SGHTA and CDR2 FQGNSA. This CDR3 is CASSPGALGTDTQYF. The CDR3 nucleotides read TGTGCCAGCAGCCCAGGGGCGCTTGGGACAGATACGCAGTATTTT.

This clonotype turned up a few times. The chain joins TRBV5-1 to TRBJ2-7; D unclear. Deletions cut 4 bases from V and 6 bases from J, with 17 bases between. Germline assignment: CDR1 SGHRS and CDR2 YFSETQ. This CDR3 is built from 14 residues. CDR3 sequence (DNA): TGCGCCAGCAGCGCCTCGAGTTCTTCCGGCGAGCAGTACTTC. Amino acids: CASSASSSSGEQYF.

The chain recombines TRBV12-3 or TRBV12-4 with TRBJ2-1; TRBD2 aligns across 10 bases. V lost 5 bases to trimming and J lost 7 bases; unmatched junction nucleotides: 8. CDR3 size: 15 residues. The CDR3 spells CASSHPGTSVNEQFF. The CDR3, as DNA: TGTGCCAGCAGTCATCCCGGGACTAGCGTAAATGAGCAGTTCTTC.

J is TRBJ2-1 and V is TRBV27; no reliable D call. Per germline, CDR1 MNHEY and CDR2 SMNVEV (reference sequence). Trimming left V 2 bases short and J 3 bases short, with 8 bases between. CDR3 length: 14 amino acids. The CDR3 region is CASSLAPSYNEQFF. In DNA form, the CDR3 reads TGTGCCAGCAGTTTAGCTCCAAGCTACAATGAGCAGTTCTTC.

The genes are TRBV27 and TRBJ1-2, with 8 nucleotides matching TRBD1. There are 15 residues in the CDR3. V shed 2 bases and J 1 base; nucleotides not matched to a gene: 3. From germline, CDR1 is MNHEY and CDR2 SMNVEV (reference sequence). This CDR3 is CASSLGQGLNYGYTF. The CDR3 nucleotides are TGTGCCAGCAGTTTAGGACAGGGTCTTAACTATGGCTACACCTTC.

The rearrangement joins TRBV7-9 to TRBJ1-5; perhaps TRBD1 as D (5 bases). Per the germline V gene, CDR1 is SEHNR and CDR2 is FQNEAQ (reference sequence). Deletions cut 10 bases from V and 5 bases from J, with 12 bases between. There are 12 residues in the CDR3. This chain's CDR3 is CATGGSDQPQHF. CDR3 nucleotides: TGTGCCACCGGGGGTTCAGATCAGCCCCAGCATTTT.

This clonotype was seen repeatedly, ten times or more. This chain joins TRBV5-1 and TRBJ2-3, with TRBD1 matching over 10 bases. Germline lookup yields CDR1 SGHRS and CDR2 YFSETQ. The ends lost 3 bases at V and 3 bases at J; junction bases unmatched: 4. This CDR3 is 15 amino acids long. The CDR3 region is CASSSRTGGTDTQYF. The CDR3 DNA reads TGCGCCAGCAGCTCCCGGACAGGGGGGACAGATACGCAGTATTTT.

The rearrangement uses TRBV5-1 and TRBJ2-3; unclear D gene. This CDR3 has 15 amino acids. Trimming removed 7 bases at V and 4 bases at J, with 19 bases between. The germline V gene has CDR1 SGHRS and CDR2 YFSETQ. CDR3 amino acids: CASSYSFSLPDTQYF. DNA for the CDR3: TGCGCCAGCTCCTATAGCTTTTCCCTCCCAGATACGCAGTATTTT.

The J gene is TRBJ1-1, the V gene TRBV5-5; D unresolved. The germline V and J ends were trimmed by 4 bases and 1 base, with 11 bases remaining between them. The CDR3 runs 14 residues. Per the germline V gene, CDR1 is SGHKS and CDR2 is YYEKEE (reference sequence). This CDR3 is CASSQFTANTEAFF. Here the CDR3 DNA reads TGTGCCAGCAGCCAGTTTACAGCGAACACTGAAGCTTTCTTT.

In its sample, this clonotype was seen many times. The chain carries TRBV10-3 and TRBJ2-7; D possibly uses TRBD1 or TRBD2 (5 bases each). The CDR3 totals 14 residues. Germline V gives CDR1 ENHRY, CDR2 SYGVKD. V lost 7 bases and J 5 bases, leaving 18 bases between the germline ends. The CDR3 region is CAIMGTGPVDEQYF. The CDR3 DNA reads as TGTGCCATCATGGGGACGGGCCCGGTGGACGAGCAGTACTTC.

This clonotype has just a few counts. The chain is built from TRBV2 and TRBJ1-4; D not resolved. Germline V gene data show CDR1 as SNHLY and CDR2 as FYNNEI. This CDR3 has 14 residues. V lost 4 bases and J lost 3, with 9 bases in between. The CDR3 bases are TGTGCCAGCAGTGTTAACGCGGCTAATGAAAAACTGTTTTTT. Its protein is CASSVNAANEKLFF.

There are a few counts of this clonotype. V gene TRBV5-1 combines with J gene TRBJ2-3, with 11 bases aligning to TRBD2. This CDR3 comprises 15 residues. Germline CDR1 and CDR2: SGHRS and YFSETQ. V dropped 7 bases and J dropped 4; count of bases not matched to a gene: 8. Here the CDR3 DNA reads TGCGCCAGCCGGTTACTAGCGGGGGCGTCAGATACGCAGTATTTT. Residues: CASRLLAGASDTQYF.